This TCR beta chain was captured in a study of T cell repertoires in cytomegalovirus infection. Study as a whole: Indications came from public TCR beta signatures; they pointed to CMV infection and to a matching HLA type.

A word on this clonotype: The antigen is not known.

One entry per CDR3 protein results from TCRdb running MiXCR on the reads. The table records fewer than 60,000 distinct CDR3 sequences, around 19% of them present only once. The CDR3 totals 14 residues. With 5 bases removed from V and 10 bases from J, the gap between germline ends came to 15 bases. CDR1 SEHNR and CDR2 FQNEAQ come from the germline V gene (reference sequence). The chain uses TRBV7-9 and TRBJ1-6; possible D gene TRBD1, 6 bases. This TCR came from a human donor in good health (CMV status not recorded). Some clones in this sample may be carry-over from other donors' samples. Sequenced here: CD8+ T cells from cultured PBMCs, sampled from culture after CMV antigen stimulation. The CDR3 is CASSPAGGRSPLHF. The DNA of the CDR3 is TGTGCCAGCAGCCCAGCGGGGGGCAGGTCACCCCTCCACTTT.